This T cell receptor beta chain was identified in a study of cytomegalovirus exposure and HLA in healthy donors. A remark on this clone: The junction differs from germline at one of its ends, possibly a read error.

This CDR3 comprises 11 residues. Germline-derived CDR1 and CDR2 are SGHTA and FQGNSA. With 60 Vbeta and 13 Jbeta primers, the PCR was carried out. Method: immunoSEQ multiplex PCR; TCRdb's copy keeps in-frame clones and lacks some. The data contain more than 120,000 clones, 65% to 85% of them singletons. Sequenced: PBMCs. The clonotype comes from a male donor in good health and CMV-seronegative. The gene calls are TRBV7-2 and TRBJ2-3; D uncertain. The CDR3 DNA is TGTGCCAGCAGCTTAGAGTGGTCACTGGAGTTT. It encodes CASSLEWSLEF.